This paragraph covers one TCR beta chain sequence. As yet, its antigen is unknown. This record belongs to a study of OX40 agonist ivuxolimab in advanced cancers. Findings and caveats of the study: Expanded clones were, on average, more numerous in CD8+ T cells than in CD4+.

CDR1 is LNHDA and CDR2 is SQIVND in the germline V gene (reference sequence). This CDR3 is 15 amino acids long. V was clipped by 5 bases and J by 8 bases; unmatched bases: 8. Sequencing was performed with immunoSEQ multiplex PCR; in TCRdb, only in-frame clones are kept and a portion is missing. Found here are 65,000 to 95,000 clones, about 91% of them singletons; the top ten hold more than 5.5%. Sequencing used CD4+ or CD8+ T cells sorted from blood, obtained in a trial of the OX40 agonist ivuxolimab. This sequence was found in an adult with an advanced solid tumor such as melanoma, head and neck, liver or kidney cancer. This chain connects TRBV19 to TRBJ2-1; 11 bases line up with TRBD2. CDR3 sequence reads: CASSPTSGSFYEQFF. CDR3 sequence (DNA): TGTGCCAGTAGTCCCACTAGCGGGAGCTTCTATGAGCAGTTCTTC.